These T cell receptor beta chains were read from a single sample in a study of cytomegalovirus exposure and HLA in healthy donors. Assay: immunoSEQ multiplex PCR; the TCRdb copy retains only in-frame clones and omits some. The table has roughly 110,000 clones, 82% seen once. The sample consisted of PBMCs. The source is a man aged 30 to 45 in good health and CMV-seropositive. Each CDR3 is given with its conserved first and last residue. Each record gives: D gene, V gene, J gene, clone size, CDR3 DNA, CDR3 protein. D genes are given only for firm matches. Clone size is given for some rows only: seen once, a few or many times, or a class if the clone is expanded.

D: TRBD1
V: TRBV12-5
J: TRBJ1-1
size: NA
DNA: TGTGCTAGTGGCTGGACAGGGAGGAGTACTGAAGCTTTCTTT
CDR3: CASGWTGRSTEAFF

D: NA
V: TRBV15
J: TRBJ2-1
size: NA
DNA: TGTGCCACCAGCAGAGACAGCTACAATGAGCAGTTCTTC
CDR3: CATSRDSYNEQFF

D: NA
V: TRBV7-9
J: TRBJ1-2
size: NA
DNA: TGTGCCAGCAGCTTAGCGGGCGCAAGAACTAACTATGGCTACACCTTC
CDR3: CASSLAGARTNYGYTF

D: NA
V: TRBV18
J: TRBJ1-2
size: NA
DNA: TGTGCCAGCTCACCAACCACAGGGACGGAGACCAACTATGGCTACACCTTC
CDR3: CASSPTTGTETNYGYTF

D: NA
V: TRBV6-1
J: TRBJ1-1
size: NA
DNA: TGTGCCAGCACACCCCGCGCGGTCATAAACACTGAAGCTTTCTTT
CDR3: CASTPRAVINTEAFF

D: NA
V: TRBV10-3
J: TRBJ2-3
size: NA
DNA: TGTGCCATCAGTGATCGGAGCGGCACAGATACGCAGTATTTT
CDR3: CAISDRSGTDTQYF

D: NA
V: TRBV19
J: TRBJ2-5
size: NA
DNA: TGTGCCAGTAGTATCTCACGGAGGGAAGAGACCCAGTACTTC
CDR3: CASSISRREETQYF

D: TRBD1
V: TRBV6-1
J: TRBJ1-5
size: NA
DNA: TGTGCCAGCAGTGAGGGACAGGGGTACAATCAGCCCCAGCATTTT
CDR3: CASSEGQGYNQPQHF

D: TRBD2
V: TRBV6-5
J: TRBJ2-5
size: few
DNA: TGTGCCAGCAGTTACTCGACAACTAGCGGCCAAGAGACCCAGTACTTC
CDR3: CASSYSTTSGQETQYF

D: TRBD2
V: TRBV5-1
J: TRBJ2-1
size: NA
DNA: TGCGCCAGCAGCTTGGCCGGTAGCGGGGGGTCAGGGACCTACAATGAGCAGTTCTTC
CDR3: CASSLAGSGGSGTYNEQFF

D: NA
V: TRBV5-1
J: TRBJ1-2
size: NA
DNA: TGCGCCAGCAGCTTGGTGACCGGAACAGATAACTATGGCTACACCTTC
CDR3: CASSLVTGTDNYGYTF

D: TRBD1
V: TRBV30
J: TRBJ1-1
size: once
DNA: TGTGCCTGGAGCCCCGGGACAGGGGAGACTGAAGCTTTCTTT
CDR3: CAWSPGTGETEAFF

D: NA
V: TRBV5-5
J: TRBJ1-4
size: NA
DNA: TGTGCCAGCAGCTTGGCTTGGGCAGACGGTGAAAAACTGTTTTTT
CDR3: CASSLAWADGEKLFF

D: NA
V: TRBV7-2
J: TRBJ1-6
size: NA
DNA: TGTGCCAGCAGTAATGACGGGGGATATTCACCCCTCCACTTT
CDR3: CASSNDGGYSPLHF

D: TRBD2
V: TRBV4-2
J: TRBJ2-6
size: NA
DNA: TGTGCCAGCAGCCAAGGGCGGGGGGCTGGGGCCAACGTCCTGACTTTC
CDR3: CASSQGRGAGANVLTF

D: NA
V: TRBV10-2
J: TRBJ2-6
size: NA
DNA: TGCGCCAGCAGTGGAACTCAGGTGTCGTGGGGGGCCAACGTCCTGACTTTC
CDR3: CASSGTQVSWGANVLTF

D: NA
V: TRBV6-1
J: TRBJ1-1
size: NA
DNA: TGTGCCAGCAGAACTGACAGGAACACTGAAGCTTTCTTT
CDR3: CASRTDRNTEAFF

D: TRBD2
V: TRBV2
J: TRBJ2-1
size: few
DNA: TGTGCCAGCAGTGAAGGAGCGGGGGGGCCCCGGGAGCAGTTCTTC
CDR3: CASSEGAGGPREQFF

D: NA
V: TRBV7-9
J: TRBJ1-2
size: NA
DNA: TGTGCCAGCAGCTTAGGCCCAACTGCTCCTAACTATGGCTACACCTTC
CDR3: CASSLGPTAPNYGYTF

D: TRBD1
V: TRBV5-1
J: TRBJ2-1
size: few
DNA: TGCGCCAGCAGCCTTCGCCCGGCAGGGGGCTCCTACAATGAGCAGTTCTTC
CDR3: CASSLRPAGGSYNEQFF

D: NA
V: TRBV6-4
J: TRBJ1-1
size: once
DNA: TGTGCCAGCAGCTACACCCAGGGAAACACTGAAGCTTTCTTT
CDR3: CASSYTQGNTEAFF

D: NA
V: TRBV5-8
J: TRBJ1-5
size: NA
DNA: TGTGCCAGCAGCGGGTTCAGCGGCAATAGCAATCAGCCCCAGCATTTT
CDR3: CASSGFSGNSNQPQHF

D: TRBD2
V: TRBV10-3
J: TRBJ2-3
size: NA
DNA: TGTGCCATCACGCCCACGGGGGGGCTGAATACGCAGTATTTT
CDR3: CAITPTGGLNTQYF

D: NA
V: TRBV5-6
J: TRBJ1-3
size: few
DNA: TGTGCCAGCAGCTTGGGGGCGCTCAGTGGAAACACCATATATTTT
CDR3: CASSLGALSGNTIYF

D: TRBD1
V: TRBV5-1
J: TRBJ1-1
size: NA
DNA: TGCGCCAGCAGCTCCAGGACAGGGGACCTGAACACTGAAGCTTTCTTT
CDR3: CASSSRTGDLNTEAFF

D: NA
V: TRBV19
J: TRBJ1-3
size: NA
DNA: TGTGCCAGTAGTGTTGCGTTTGTAGCTGGAAACACCATATATTTT
CDR3: CASSVAFVAGNTIYF

D: NA
V: TRBV6-1
J: TRBJ1-1
size: NA
DNA: TGTGCCAGCAGTTATTGGGGCAGCTTTGAAGCTTTCTTT
CDR3: CASSYWGSFEAFF

D: NA
V: TRBV5-5
J: TRBJ1-3
size: few
DNA: TGTGCCAGCAGCCCGGTGTCTGGAAACACCATATATTTT
CDR3: CASSPVSGNTIYF

D: TRBD1
V: TRBV6-1
J: TRBJ2-7
size: few
DNA: TGTGCCAGCAGTTGGACAGGGGAGGGCTACGAGCAGTACTTC
CDR3: CASSWTGEGYEQYF

D: TRBD2
V: TRBV19
J: TRBJ2-1
size: NA
DNA: TGTGCCAGTAGTTGGGTGCGGGGGGGCGGCAATGAGCAGTTCTTC
CDR3: CASSWVRGGGNEQFF

D: NA
V: TRBV4-1
J: TRBJ2-5
size: NA
DNA: TGCGCCAGCAGCCACCCGGAGGGGTACCAAGAGACCCAGTACTTC
CDR3: CASSHPEGYQETQYF

D: TRBD2
V: TRBV5-6
J: TRBJ2-1
size: NA
DNA: TGTGCCAGCAGCTTGAAAACTAGCGGGGCCAGGGATGAGCAGTTCTTC
CDR3: CASSLKTSGARDEQFF

D: NA
V: TRBV6-1
J: TRBJ2-1
size: NA
DNA: TGTGCCAGCAGTGAAGACGAGGGAGGGGGGTACAATGAGCAGTTCTTC
CDR3: CASSEDEGGGYNEQFF

D: NA
V: TRBV10-3
J: TRBJ2-2
size: few
DNA: TGTGCCATAACCCCCGGACTCTCGAACACCGGGGAGCTGTTTTTT
CDR3: CAITPGLSNTGELFF

D: NA
V: TRBV10-3
J: TRBJ1-6
size: NA
DNA: TGTGCCATCAGTGAGTCAAATAGTGCACCCCTCCACTTT
CDR3: CAISESNSAPLHF

D: TRBD2
V: TRBV5-1
J: TRBJ2-5
size: NA
DNA: TGCGCCAGCACAAACCGCGGGGCTAGCGGGGGGGCCGGGGAGACCCAGTACTTC
CDR3: CASTNRGASGGAGETQYF

D: NA
V: TRBV19
J: TRBJ2-7
size: NA
DNA: TGTGCCAGTAGTATGGGGCGTGGTCCTCCCGAGCAGTACTTC
CDR3: CASSMGRGPPEQYF

D: NA
V: TRBV2
J: TRBJ2-5
size: NA
DNA: TGTGCCAGCAGTCCACAGGGCCAGCCCCAAGAGACCCAGTACTTC
CDR3: CASSPQGQPQETQYF

D: NA
V: TRBV13
J: TRBJ2-7
size: NA
DNA: TGCGCCAGCAGCTTGGCCAGAAACTACGAGCAGTACTTC
CDR3: CASSLARNYEQYF

D: NA
V: TRBV6-1
J: TRBJ1-6
size: once
DNA: TGTGCCAGCAGTGTTATATTCTATAATTCACCCCTCCACTTT
CDR3: CASSVIFYNSPLHF

D: TRBD1
V: TRBV14
J: TRBJ1-3
size: NA
DNA: TGTGCCAGCAGCCAAGGATCGACAGGGTTTGGAAACACCATATATTTT
CDR3: CASSQGSTGFGNTIYF

D: NA
V: TRBV4-1
J: TRBJ1-2
size: few
DNA: TGCGCCAGCAGCCAAGATTTCCTAGCTAACTATGGCTACACCTTC
CDR3: CASSQDFLANYGYTF

D: TRBD2
V: TRBV10-2
J: TRBJ2-1
size: NA
DNA: TGCGCCAGCATTGCCCCAGGACTAGCGGGGGGGGAGCAGTTCTTC
CDR3: CASIAPGLAGGEQFF

D: TRBD2
V: TRBV19
J: TRBJ2-3
size: once
DNA: TGTGCCAGTAGTATGACTAGCGGGGGAGATACGCAGTATTTT
CDR3: CASSMTSGGDTQYF

D: NA
V: TRBV4-1
J: TRBJ2-7
size: NA
DNA: TGCGCCAGCAGCCTTGACAGTTGGTACGAGCAGTACTTC
CDR3: CASSLDSWYEQYF